This TCR beta chain was captured in a study of response to subunit inactivated influenza vaccine. Study-level findings and limits: Authors suggested few new T cells are recruited by each seasonal influenza vaccination.

TCRdb passed the RT-PCR reads through MiXCR, listing each CDR3 protein once. The sample yields over 650,000 distinct CDR3 sequences, about 18% seen once. The germline gives CDR1 KGHSH, CDR2 LQKENI. CDR3 size: 14 residues. This clonotype was recorded many times. Antigen: not known. The junction shows a germline mismatch at one end, possibly a read error. The V call is TRBV18, the J call TRBJ1-1; weak D call: TRBD1 (5 bases). The sequencing used PBMCs from blood, collected roughly 5 days after vaccination. The sequence derives from a man aged 50 or older who received an inactivated influenza vaccine. The CDR3 here is CASSPGGMNTEAFF. The CDR3 coding sequence is TGCGCCAGCAGCCCGGGGGGAATGAACACTGAAGCTTTCTTT.